This T cell receptor beta chain comes out of a study of CXCR3-negative and CXCR3-positive naive CD8 T cells. General study points: TRB CDR3s were more hydrophobic in CXCR3-positive than in CXCR3-negative naive cells.

The CDR3 loop spans 12 amino acids. CDR1 and CDR2 (germline): SQVTM, ANQGSEA. Researchers sorted more than 250,000 cells of each CD8+ T cell subset in triplicate. 5' RACE with UMI labels generated the TRB cDNA libraries. TCRdb re-called the 5' RACE reads and shows each CDR3 protein once, DNA omitted. The table lists over 7,000 distinct CDR3 sequences, with 1.1% in the top ten. A note on this clonotype: Its antigen is unknown.

V usage is TRBV29-1 and J usage is TRBJ1-2; TCRdb lists TRBD1, though no DNA is available to test this call. This TCR was sampled from a human donor in good health. Some clones in this sample may be carry-over from other donors' samples. The sequenced sample consisted of naive CXCR3- CD8+ T cells from blood. Described subset: CD45RO-CCR7+CD27+CD95- naive CD8+ T cells lacking CXCR3 (TNR3-). The CDR3 loop is CSVETGVGGYTF.